Listed below are T cell receptor beta chains from one sample, sequenced in a study of blood T cell repertoires in COVID-19. Clones were read by immunoSEQ multiplex PCR, and TCRdb kept only the in-frame ones, dropping some. The sample carries 200,000 to 250,000 clones, about four fifths recorded once. Sequences were obtained from peripheral blood. The receptors were gathered from an elderly woman with COVID-19, enrolled during active disease. Both conserved end residues are part of each CDR3. A D gene is named only where the DNA matches it firmly. A clone size is listed for some rows: how often the clone was seen (once, few, many), or a class if it is expanded.

>TRBV10-3|.|TRBJ2-1|.
TGTGCCATCAGTGTACCGGGACTTGGGGGACCCAATGAGCAGTTCTTC
CAISVPGLGGPNEQFF
>TRBV21-1|.|TRBJ2-7|.
TGTGCCAGCAGCAAAGGGACAGTCGAGCAGTACTTC
CASSKGTVEQYF
>TRBV6-5|.|TRBJ1-1|TRBD1
TGTGCCAGCAGTTATGACAGGGGGAACACTGAAGCTTTCTTT
CASSYDRGNTEAFF
>TRBV15|.|TRBJ2-3|.
TGTGCCACCAGCAGGCGGGCCTTGGGCACAGATACGCAGTATTTT
CATSRRALGTDTQYF
>TRBV10-3|.|TRBJ2-2|TRBD1
TGTGCCATCAGTGCCAGCACCAGGGGGCGATGGACCGGGGAGCTGTTTTTT
CAISASTRGRWTGELFF
>TRBV28|.|TRBJ1-2|TRBD1
TGTGCCAGCAGCGTACCAGGGGGCAACTATGGCTACACCTTC
CASSVPGGNYGYTF
>TRBV27|.|TRBJ1-5|.
TGTGCCAGCAGTTTAACTCCTCCCATGGGCAGGGCCGCTCAGCCCCAGCATTTT
CASSLTPPMGRAAQPQHF
>TRBV7-2|few|TRBJ2-7|.
TGTGCCAGCAGCTTTCAGGGGCCCTACGAGCAGTACTTC
CASSFQGPYEQYF
>TRBV6-1|many|TRBJ2-5|.
TGTGCCAGCAGTGAAAGAGGCCCTCGAGAGACCCAGTACTTC
CASSERGPRETQYF
>TRBV27|.|TRBJ1-1|TRBD1
TGTGCCAGCAGTCAATGGACAGGGGGCTCGGGAACTGAAGCTTTCTTT
CASSQWTGGSGTEAFF
>TRBV5-4|.|TRBJ2-2|TRBD1
TGTGCCAGCAGCCCGGGGACAGGGCCGCCCGGGGAGCTGTTTTTT
CASSPGTGPPGELFF
>TRBV7-8|.|TRBJ2-1|TRBD1
TGTGCCAGCAGCTTAGAGCAGGACAGGGGTGAGCAGTTCTTC
CASSLEQDRGEQFF
>TRBV6-5|.|TRBJ1-1|.
TGTGCCAGCAGCCTTACCCCAGGCACTGAAGCTTTCTTT
CASSLTPGTEAFF
>TRBV27|.|TRBJ2-3|.
TGTGCCAGCCTTAAAAGCCTGGGCGCAGATACGCAGTATTTT
CASLKSLGADTQYF
>TRBV5-4|few|TRBJ2-1|.
TGTGCCAGCAGCCGGGGGTTCCCCAACAATGAGCAGTTCTTC
CASSRGFPNNEQFF
>TRBV18|.|TRBJ1-5|.
TGTGCCAGCTCACCAACCGCCACACGACAGGGCAATCAGCCCCAGCATTTT
CASSPTATRQGNQPQHF
>TRBV11-2|.|TRBJ2-7|TRBD1
TGTGCCAGCAGCTTAGGGACAGGGAGTTTCTACGAGCAGTACTTC
CASSLGTGSFYEQYF
>TRBV3-1/TRBV3-2|.|TRBJ2-5|TRBD2
TGTGCCAGCAGCCACGGCGGGGGGGGTCAAGAGACCCAGTACTTC
CASSHGGGGQETQYF
>TRBV24-1|.|TRBJ2-7|.
TGTGCCACCAGTGATTTGAGGCAGGGGAGTTGCGACGAGCAGTACTTC
CATSDLRQGSCDEQYF
>TRBV7-8|.|TRBJ2-5|TRBD1
TGTGCCAGCAGCTTATCACGGGACAGGGCTTTTGGGACCCAGTACTTC
CASSLSRDRAFGTQYF
>TRBV11-1|.|TRBJ1-4|.
TGTGCCAGCAGCTTAGGAGGGCGATTGTCGTCGGTAGAACTGTTTTTT
CASSLGGRLSSVELFF
>TRBV2|.|TRBJ2-7|.
TGTGCCAGCAGTGCCACCTACGAGCAGTACTTC
CASSATYEQYF
>TRBV18|.|TRBJ1-5|.
TGTGCCAGCTCACGGAATTGGCAGGGATACAATCAGCCCCAGCATTTT
CASSRNWQGYNQPQHF
>TRBV10-1|.|TRBJ1-4|TRBD1
TGCGCCAGTCCGGGACAGGGGTATGAAAAACTGTTTTTT
CASPGQGYEKLFF
>TRBV4-1|.|TRBJ1-6|.
TGCGCCAGCAGCCCGTCGGTCTCCTATAATTCACCCCTCCACTTT
CASSPSVSYNSPLHF
>TRBV6-5|.|TRBJ1-2|TRBD1
TGTGCCAGCAGTCCCGGGACAGCTTCAAGCTACACCTTC
CASSPGTASSYTF
>TRBV2|.|TRBJ1-2|.
TGTGCCAGCAGCCAACAGGGAACTCACTATGGCTACACCTTC
CASSQQGTHYGYTF
>TRBV28|.|TRBJ1-3|.
TGTGCCAGCAGTTTATCGACAGTCTCTGGAAACACCATATATTTT
CASSLSTVSGNTIYF
>TRBV6-5|.|TRBJ1-1|.
TGTGCCAGCACCCCCGACAGGTTGGAAGCTTTCTTT
CASTPDRLEAFF
>TRBV3-1/TRBV3-2|.|TRBJ2-3|TRBD2
TGTGCCAGCAGCCAAACTAGCGCCAGCACAGATACGCAGTATTTT
CASSQTSASTDTQYF
>TRBV6-6|.|TRBJ2-1|TRBD2
TGTGCCAGCAGTTCTCGGGAGGGACTTGCCTACAATGAGCAGTTCTTC
CASSSREGLAYNEQFF
>TRBV18|.|TRBJ2-1|TRBD2
TGTGCCAGCTCATGGCAGGCCCGGACGAGGACTAGCGCCAATGAGCAGTTCTTC
CASSWQARTRTSANEQFF
>TRBV19|.|TRBJ2-7|.
TGTGCCAGTACCACCGGGAACGAGCAGTACTTC
CASTTGNEQYF
>TRBV20-1|.|TRBJ1-2|TRBD1
TGCAGTGCTAGTAGACAGGGATATGGCTACACCTTC
CSASRQGYGYTF
>TRBV28|.|TRBJ1-4|TRBD1
TGTGCCAGCGTTGAGGGACAGGGACGTGAAAAACTGTTTTTT
CASVEGQGREKLFF
>TRBV12-2|once|TRBJ1-1|.
TGTGCAAGTCGCTTCGAGGGGGACACTGAAGCTTTCTTT
CASRFEGDTEAFF
>TRBV21-1|.|TRBJ2-3|.
TGTGCCAGCAGCCCAACTAGAGTCACAGATACGCAGTATTTT
CASSPTRVTDTQYF
>TRBV7-8|few|TRBJ2-7|TRBD1
TGTGCCAGCAGCCGAGGGCAGGGGGTGGGCTACGAGCAGTACTTC
CASSRGQGVGYEQYF
>TRBV20-1|.|TRBJ1-2|.
TGCAGTGCTAGTGCGGGGTTTAGCGGCTACACCTTC
CSASAGFSGYTF
>TRBV5-1|once|TRBJ2-7|TRBD1
TGCGCCAGCAGCTATTCGACAGGGGGAGAGGCGTACGAGCAGTACTTC
CASSYSTGGEAYEQYF
>TRBV5-1|few|TRBJ2-1|TRBD2
TGCGCCAGCAGCTTCGGGGGGGACAATGAGCAGTTCTTC
CASSFGGDNEQFF
>TRBV2|.|TRBJ2-5|TRBD1
TGTGCCAGCAGTGAAACAGGGGGCGATGCGGAGACCCAGTACTTC
CASSETGGDAETQYF
>TRBV14|.|TRBJ2-7|.
TGTGCCAGCAGCAAGGAGTTCACTTTTGGCGAGCAGTACTTC
CASSKEFTFGEQYF
>TRBV5-1|few|TRBJ2-1|TRBD2
TGCGCCAGCAGCTCCCGGGGGCTAGCGGGGGCCAATGAGCAGTTCTTC
CASSSRGLAGANEQFF
>TRBV29-1|.|TRBJ1-1|.
TGCAGCGTTTATGGAGGGAGGAACACTGAAGCTTTCTTT
CSVYGGRNTEAFF
>TRBV7-3|.|TRBJ1-3|.
TGTGCCAGCAGCCTCACGGGTACTGGAAACACCATATATTTT
CASSLTGTGNTIYF
>TRBV7-3|.|TRBJ1-2|TRBD1
TGTGCCAGCAGCTCGGACAGGGAGATAAGGGGCTACACCTTC
CASSSDREIRGYTF
>TRBV24-1|.|TRBJ2-1|.
TGTGCCACCAGTGATTTTGGGCCCTCCTACAATGAGCAGTTCTTC
CATSDFGPSYNEQFF
>TRBV10-2|.|TRBJ1-1|TRBD1
TGCGCCAGCCGAAAGACAGGGACCACTGAAGCTTTCTTT
CASRKTGTTEAFF
>TRBV5-4|few|TRBJ1-1|TRBD1
TGTGCCAGCAGCAAATCGGACAGGGAAGCTTTCTTT
CASSKSDREAFF
>TRBV9|.|TRBJ2-7|.
TGTGCCAGCAGCTTGGACGGGAGCTCCTACGAGCAGTACTTC
CASSLDGSSYEQYF
>TRBV5-1|.|TRBJ1-2|TRBD1
TGCGCCAGCAGCGTCGGGACAGGGGAAGATGGCTACACCTTC
CASSVGTGEDGYTF
>TRBV6-5|.|TRBJ2-7|.
TGTGCCAGCAGTCGAAGGTCGGGAACAATCTACGAGCAGTACTTC
CASSRRSGTIYEQYF
>TRBV28|.|TRBJ1-5|.
TGTGCCAGCAGTTCGGCGGATCAGCCCCAGCATTTT
CASSSADQPQHF
>TRBV24-1|.|TRBJ2-3|TRBD2
TGTGCCACTCGCGAGGGCGGGAGAGCAACAGATACGCAGTATTTT
CATREGGRATDTQYF
>TRBV5-1|.|TRBJ1-3|.
TGCGCCAGCAGCTTGGAAGGAGTCAGCGGCTCTGGAAACACCATATATTTT
CASSLEGVSGSGNTIYF
>TRBV7-9|.|TRBJ1-5|.
TGTGCCAGCAGCTGGGGGGACAATCAGCCCCAGCATTTT
CASSWGDNQPQHF
>TRBV3-1/TRBV3-2|.|TRBJ1-4|TRBD1
TGTGCCAGCAGCCTAAGGGGGGGGACAGGTAGCGAAAAACTGTTTTTT
CASSLRGGTGSEKLFF
>TRBV9|.|TRBJ2-7|TRBD1
TGTGCCAGCAGCCTCAGGACAGGTTCCTCCGAGCAGTACTTC
CASSLRTGSSEQYF
>TRBV3-1/TRBV3-2|.|TRBJ1-5|TRBD1
TGTGCCAGCAGCCAGCGCCGACAGGGGGCGACGAATAGCAATCAGCCCCAGCATTTT
CASSQRRQGATNSNQPQHF